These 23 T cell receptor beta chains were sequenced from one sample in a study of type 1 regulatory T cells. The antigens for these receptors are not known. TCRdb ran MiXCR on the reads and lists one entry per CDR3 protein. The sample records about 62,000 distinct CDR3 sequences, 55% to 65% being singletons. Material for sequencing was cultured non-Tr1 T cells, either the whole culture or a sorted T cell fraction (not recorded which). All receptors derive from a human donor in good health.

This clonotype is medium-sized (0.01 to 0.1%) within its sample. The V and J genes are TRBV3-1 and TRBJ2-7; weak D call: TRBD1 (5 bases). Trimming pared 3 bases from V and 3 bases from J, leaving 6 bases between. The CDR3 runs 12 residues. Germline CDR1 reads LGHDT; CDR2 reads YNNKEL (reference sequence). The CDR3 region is CASSQGLYEQYF. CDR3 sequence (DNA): TGTGCCAGCAGCCAGGGGCTCTACGAGCAGTACTTC.

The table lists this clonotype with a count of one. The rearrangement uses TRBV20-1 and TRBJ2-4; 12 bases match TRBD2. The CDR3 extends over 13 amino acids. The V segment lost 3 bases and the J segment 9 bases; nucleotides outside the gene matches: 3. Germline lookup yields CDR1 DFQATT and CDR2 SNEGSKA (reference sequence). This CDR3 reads CSARTSGRSIQYF. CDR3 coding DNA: TGCAGTGCTAGGACTAGCGGGAGATCCATTCAGTACTTC.

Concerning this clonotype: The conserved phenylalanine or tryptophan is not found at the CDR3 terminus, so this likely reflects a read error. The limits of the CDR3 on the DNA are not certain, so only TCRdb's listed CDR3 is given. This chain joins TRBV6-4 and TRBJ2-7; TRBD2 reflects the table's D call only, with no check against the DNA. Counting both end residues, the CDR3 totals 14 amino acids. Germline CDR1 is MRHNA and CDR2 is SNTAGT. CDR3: CASSDSILRGTRRS.

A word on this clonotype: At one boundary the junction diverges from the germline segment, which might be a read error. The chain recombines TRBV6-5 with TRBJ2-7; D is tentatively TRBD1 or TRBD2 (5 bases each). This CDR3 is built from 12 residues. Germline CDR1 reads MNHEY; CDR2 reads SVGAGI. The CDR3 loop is CASSGTLYEQHF. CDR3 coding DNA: TGTGCCAGCAGTGGGACCCTCTACGAGCAGCACTTC.

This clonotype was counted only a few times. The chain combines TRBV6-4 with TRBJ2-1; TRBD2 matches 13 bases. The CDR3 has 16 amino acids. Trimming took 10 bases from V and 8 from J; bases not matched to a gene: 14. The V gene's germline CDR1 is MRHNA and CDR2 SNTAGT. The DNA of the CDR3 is TGTGCCACTCGCCAATTCGGGACTAGCGGGAACGATGAGCAGTTCTTC. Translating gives CATRQFGTSGNDEQFF.

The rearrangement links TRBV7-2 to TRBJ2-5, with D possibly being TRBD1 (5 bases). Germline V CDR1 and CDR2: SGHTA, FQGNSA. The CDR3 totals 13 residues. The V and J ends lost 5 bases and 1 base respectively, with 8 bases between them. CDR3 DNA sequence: TGTGCCAGCAGCCCGACAGTCCAAGAGACCCAGTACTTC. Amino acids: CASSPTVQETQYF.

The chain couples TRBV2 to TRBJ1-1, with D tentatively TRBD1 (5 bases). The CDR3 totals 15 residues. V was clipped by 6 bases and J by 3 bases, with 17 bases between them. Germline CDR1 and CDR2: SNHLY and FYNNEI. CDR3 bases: TGTGCCAGCAGCTGGGACCGAGGACGGGACACTGAAGCTTTCTTT. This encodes CASSWDRGRDTEAFF.

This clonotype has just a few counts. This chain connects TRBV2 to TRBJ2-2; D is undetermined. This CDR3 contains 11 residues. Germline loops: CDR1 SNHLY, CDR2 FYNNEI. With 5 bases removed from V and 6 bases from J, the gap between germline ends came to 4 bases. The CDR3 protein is CASSLSGELFF. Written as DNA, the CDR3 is TGTGCCAGCAGTTTGTCCGGGGAGCTGTTTTTT.

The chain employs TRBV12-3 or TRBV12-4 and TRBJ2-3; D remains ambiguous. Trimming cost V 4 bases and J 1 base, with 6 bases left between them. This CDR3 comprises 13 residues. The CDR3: CASSSTGTDTQYF. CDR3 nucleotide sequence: TGTGCCAGCAGTTCAACTGGCACAGATACGCAGTATTTT.

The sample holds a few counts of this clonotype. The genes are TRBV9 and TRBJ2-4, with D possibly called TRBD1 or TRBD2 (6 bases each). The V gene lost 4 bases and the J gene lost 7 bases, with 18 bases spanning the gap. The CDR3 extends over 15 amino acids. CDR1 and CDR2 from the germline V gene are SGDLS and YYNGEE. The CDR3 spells CASSSPGVGGNIQYF. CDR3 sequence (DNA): TGTGCCAGCAGCTCCCCCGGTGTAGGGGGGAACATTCAGTACTTC.

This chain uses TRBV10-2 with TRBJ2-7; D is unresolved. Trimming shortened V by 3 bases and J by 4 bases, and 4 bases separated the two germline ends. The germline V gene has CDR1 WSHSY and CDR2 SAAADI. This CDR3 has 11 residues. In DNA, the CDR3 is TGCGCCAGCAGTGAACAGTACGAGCAGTACTTC. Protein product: CASSEQYEQYF.

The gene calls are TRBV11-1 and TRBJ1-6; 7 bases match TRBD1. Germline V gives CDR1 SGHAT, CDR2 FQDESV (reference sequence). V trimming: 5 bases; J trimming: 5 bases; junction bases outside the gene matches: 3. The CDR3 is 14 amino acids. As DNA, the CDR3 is TGTGCCAGCAGCGGCAGGGGGAATAATTCACCCCTCCACTTT. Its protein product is CASSGRGNNSPLHF.

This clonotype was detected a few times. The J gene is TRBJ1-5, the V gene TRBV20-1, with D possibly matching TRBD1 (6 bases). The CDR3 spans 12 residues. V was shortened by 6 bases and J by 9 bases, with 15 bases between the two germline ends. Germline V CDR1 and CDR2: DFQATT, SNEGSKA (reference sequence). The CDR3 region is CSAEQGPGPQHF. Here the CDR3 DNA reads TGCAGTGCCGAACAGGGACCGGGGCCCCAGCATTTT.

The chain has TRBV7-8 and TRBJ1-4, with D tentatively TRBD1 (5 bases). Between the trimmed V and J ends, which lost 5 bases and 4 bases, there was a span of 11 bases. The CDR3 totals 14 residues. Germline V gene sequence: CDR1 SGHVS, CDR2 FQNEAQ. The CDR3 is CASSRDRDNEKLFF. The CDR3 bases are TGTGCCAGCAGCCGCGACAGAGATAATGAAAAACTGTTTTTT.

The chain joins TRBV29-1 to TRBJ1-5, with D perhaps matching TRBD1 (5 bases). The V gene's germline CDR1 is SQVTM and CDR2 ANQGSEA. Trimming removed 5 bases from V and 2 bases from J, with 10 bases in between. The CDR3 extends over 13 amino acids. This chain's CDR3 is CSVRGSGNQPQHF. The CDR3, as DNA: TGCAGCGTTCGGGGGAGCGGCAATCAGCCCCAGCATTTT.

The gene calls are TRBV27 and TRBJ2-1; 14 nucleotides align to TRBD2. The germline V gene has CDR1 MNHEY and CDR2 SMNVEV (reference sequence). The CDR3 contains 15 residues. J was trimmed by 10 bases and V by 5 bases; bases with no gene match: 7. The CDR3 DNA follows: TGTGCCAGCAGTCTTAAGGGACTAGCGGGAGAAGAGCAGTTCTTC. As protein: CASSLKGLAGEEQFF.

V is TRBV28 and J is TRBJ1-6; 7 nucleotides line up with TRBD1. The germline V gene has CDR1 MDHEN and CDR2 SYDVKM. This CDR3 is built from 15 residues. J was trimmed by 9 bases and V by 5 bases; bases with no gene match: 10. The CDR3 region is CASSAIDRDGSPLHF. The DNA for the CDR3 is TGTGCCAGCAGTGCAATCGACAGGGATGGTTCACCCCTCCACTTT.

This chain's CDR3 is CASSITGGNGYTF. The CDR3 DNA reads as TGTGCCAGCAGCATAACAGGGGGCAATGGCTACACCTTC. The V gene is TRBV7-8, the J gene TRBJ1-2, with TRBD1 matching 9 bases. Germline values: CDR1 SGHVS, CDR2 FQNEAQ. Germline trimming cut 5 bases from V and 6 bases from J; bases unmatched to any gene: 4. CDR3 length equals 13 residues. Based on the CDR3 plus reference TRBV7-8 and TRBJ1-2, the full variable domain is GAGVSQSPRYKVAKRGQDVALRCDPISGHVSLFWYQQALGQGPEFLTYFQNEAQLDKSGLPSDRFFAERPEGSVSTLKIQRTQQEDSAVYLCASSITGGNGYTFGSGTRLTVV.

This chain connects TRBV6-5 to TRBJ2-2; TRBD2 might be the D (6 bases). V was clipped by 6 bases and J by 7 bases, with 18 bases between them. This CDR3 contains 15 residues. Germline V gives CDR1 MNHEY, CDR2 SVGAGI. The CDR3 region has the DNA TGTGCCAGCAGACCCCCACTGCGGGGTGGCGGGGAGCTGTTTTTT. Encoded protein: CASRPPLRGGGELFF.

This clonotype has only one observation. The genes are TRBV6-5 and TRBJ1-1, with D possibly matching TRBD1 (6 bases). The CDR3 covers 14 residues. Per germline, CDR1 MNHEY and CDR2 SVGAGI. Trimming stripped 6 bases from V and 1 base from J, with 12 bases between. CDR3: CASRQGWGNTEAFF. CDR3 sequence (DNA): TGTGCCAGCAGGCAGGGGTGGGGGAACACTGAAGCTTTCTTT.

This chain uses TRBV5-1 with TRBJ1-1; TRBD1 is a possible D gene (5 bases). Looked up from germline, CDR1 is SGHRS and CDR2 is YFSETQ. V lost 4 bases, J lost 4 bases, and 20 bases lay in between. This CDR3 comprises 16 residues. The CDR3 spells CASSPEGPSGGTEAFF. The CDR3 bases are TGCGCCAGCAGCCCGGAGGGGCCTTCTGGGGGCACTGAAGCTTTCTTT.

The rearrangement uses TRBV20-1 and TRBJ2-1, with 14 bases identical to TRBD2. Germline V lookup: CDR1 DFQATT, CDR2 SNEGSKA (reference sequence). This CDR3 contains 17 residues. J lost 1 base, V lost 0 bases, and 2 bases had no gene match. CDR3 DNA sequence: TGCAGTGCTAGAGATCGACTAGCGGGAGGGTCCTACAATGAGCAGTTCTTC. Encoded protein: CSARDRLAGGSYNEQFF.

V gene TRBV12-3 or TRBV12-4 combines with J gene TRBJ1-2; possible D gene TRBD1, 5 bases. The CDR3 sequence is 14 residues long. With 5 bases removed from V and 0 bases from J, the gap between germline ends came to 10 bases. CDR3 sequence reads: CASSPGHSNYGYTF. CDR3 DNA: TGTGCCAGCAGTCCTGGACATTCTAACTATGGCTACACCTTC.